The 23 T cell receptor beta chains in this list originate from one sample, sequenced in a study of CD8+CD57+ T cells in acquired aplastic anemia. Patients chosen for sequencing had CD8+CD57+ cells that had expanded, as shown by flow cytometry. The study profiled TCR beta VDJ and CDR3 using genomic DNA as template. TCRdb recomputed calls from the reads with MiXCR, one row per CDR3 protein. The data show about 200,000 distinct CDR3 sequences, 55% to 65% seen once. The sequencing sample was made of sorted CD4+, CD8+, or CD8+CD57+ T cells (not recorded which) from PBMCs. The receptor set was obtained from a human donor with aplastic anemia.

V is TRBV4-2 and J is TRBJ2-7; no reliable D call. The CDR3 runs 13 residues. From germline, CDR1 is LGHNA and CDR2 YNFKEQ. Trimming pared 2 bases from V and 2 bases from J, leaving 7 bases between. This chain's CDR3 is CASSQSETYEQYF. DNA of the CDR3: TGTGCCAGCAGCCAATCCGAGACCTACGAGCAGTACTTC.

This clonotype was observed a handful of times. This chain links TRBV2 with TRBJ2-7; 8 bases line up with TRBD2. Germline CDR1 reads SNHLY; CDR2 reads FYNNEI. CDR3 length equals 14 residues. With V trimmed by 8 bases and J by 3 bases, 9 bases remained unmatched. CDR3 coding DNA: TGTGCCAGCCTGACGACACGGGAGGGCTACGAGCAGTACTTC. It translates to CASLTTREGYEQYF. Full variable domain (missing parts from reference TRBV2 and TRBJ2-7): EPEVTQTPSHQVTQMGQEVILRCVPISNHLYFYWYRQILGQKVEFLVSFYNNEISEKSEIFDDQFSVERPDGSNFTLKIRSTKLEDSAMYFCASLTTREGYEQYFGPGTRLTVT.

J is TRBJ2-1 and V is TRBV14; TRBD2 is a possible D gene (6 bases). Germline assignment: CDR1 SGHDN and CDR2 FVKESK. This CDR3 region has 14 residues. Trimming removed 6 bases from V and 0 bases from J, with 9 bases in between. CDR3 sequence reads: CASSTSSSYNEQFF. The CDR3 DNA reads TGTGCCAGCAGTACTAGCAGCTCCTACAATGAGCAGTTCTTC.

The chain employs TRBV15 and TRBJ2-2; D is possibly TRBD1 (6 bases). V lost 7 bases and J 0 bases, leaving 9 bases between the germline ends. Germline V gene data show CDR1 as LNHNV and CDR2 as YYDKDF (reference sequence). This CDR3 is 14 amino acids long. CDR3 sequence reads: CATKGDPNTGELFF. The CDR3 nucleotides are TGTGCCACCAAGGGGGACCCGAACACCGGGGAGCTGTTTTTT.

The gene calls are TRBV20-1 and TRBJ2-1; D gene ambiguous. CDR1 is DFQATT and CDR2 is SNEGSKA in the germline V gene (reference sequence). The V end lost 8 bases, the J end lost 4 bases, and 12 bases lay between the germline ends. The CDR3 length is 12 residues. CDR3 in amino acids: CSSDPVYNEQFF. The CDR3 coding sequence is TGCAGTTCGGACCCCGTTTACAATGAGCAGTTCTTC.

The chain joins TRBV2 to TRBJ1-6; 8 bases align to TRBD1. Germline V gene data show CDR1 as SNHLY and CDR2 as FYNNEI. This CDR3 is built from 14 residues. The ends lost 7 bases at V and 6 bases at J; junction bases unmatched: 5. CDR3 in amino acids: CASIPDRANSPLHF. The CDR3 nucleotides are TGTGCCAGCATTCCGGACAGGGCTAATTCACCCCTCCACTTT. The whole variable domain, filled in from reference TRBV2 and TRBJ1-6, reads EPEVTQTPSHQVTQMGQEVILRCVPISNHLYFYWYRQILGQKVEFLVSFYNNEISEKSEIFDDQFSVERPDGSNFTLKIRSTKLEDSAMYFCASIPDRANSPLHFGNGTRLTVT.

Turning to this clonotype: The junction and the germline gene differ at one end; a read error may be behind it. J is TRBJ2-1 and V is TRBV20-1; maybe TRBD2 (6 bases). CDR1 and CDR2 from the germline V gene are DFQATT and SNEGSKA (reference sequence). The CDR3 consists of 11 residues. CDR3 in amino acids: CSARDLGLQSF. The DNA for the CDR3 is TGCAGTGCTAGAGATCTGGGACTCCAGAGCTTC.

The rearrangement links TRBV9 to TRBJ1-1; D unclear. The V gene lost 2 bases and the J gene lost 3 bases, with 11 bases spanning the gap. In germline, CDR1 is SGDLS, CDR2 YYNGEE. The length of the CDR3 is 14 residues. CDR3 amino acids: CASSVLLDDTEAFF. DNA of the CDR3: TGTGCCAGCAGCGTTTTGCTAGACGACACTGAAGCTTTCTTT.

V and J are TRBV20-1 and TRBJ2-7, with 11 bases aligning to TRBD2. The germline gives CDR1 DFQATT, CDR2 SNEGSKA (reference sequence). Losses at the gene ends were 6 bases for V and 2 bases for J; bases not matched to a gene: 3. This CDR3 region has 13 residues. CDR3 sequence reads: CSAETSGTYEQYF. In nucleotides, the CDR3 is TGCAGTGCCGAGACTAGCGGGACCTACGAGCAGTACTTC.

CDR3 loop: CASRVAAGGSYEQYF. The CDR3, as DNA: TGTGCCAGCAGGGTGGCAGCGGGAGGTTCGTACGAGCAGTACTTC. The V call is TRBV2, the J call TRBJ2-7; 9 bases agree with TRBD2. CDR1 and CDR2 (germline): SNHLY, FYNNEI. The trim removed 6 bases at V and 4 bases at J, leaving 10 bases unmatched. The CDR3 spans 15 residues. Based on the CDR3 plus reference TRBV2 and TRBJ2-7, the full variable domain is EPEVTQTPSHQVTQMGQEVILRCVPISNHLYFYWYRQILGQKVEFLVSFYNNEISEKSEIFDDQFSVERPDGSNFTLKIRSTKLEDSAMYFCASRVAAGGSYEQYFGPGTRLTVT.

This chain joins TRBV19 and TRBJ2-3; no firm D call. The CDR3 totals 12 residues. The germline V gene encodes CDR1 LNHDA and CDR2 SQIVND (reference sequence). Trimming removed 7 bases from V and 3 bases from J, with 8 bases in between. The CDR3 loop reads CASTGLTDTQYF. CDR3 coding DNA: TGTGCCAGTACTGGCCTGACAGATACGCAGTATTTT.

This clonotype was counted once. The chain joins TRBV7-9 to TRBJ1-1; D is possibly TRBD1 (6 bases). This CDR3 spans 16 amino acids. From germline, CDR1 is SEHNR and CDR2 FQNEAQ (reference sequence). Trimming left V 5 bases short and J 1 base short, with 17 bases between. For the CDR3, the DNA is TGTGCCAGCAGCCTTACGTCGACAGGCCGGAACACTGAAGCTTTCTTT. It specifies CASSLTSTGRNTEAFF.

As regards this clonotype: Likely a read error: the CDR3 ends without its conserved phenylalanine or tryptophan. The J gene is TRBJ2-3, the V gene TRBV6-5, with 7 bases fitting TRBD1. This CDR3 is built from 16 residues. After removal of 5 bases from V and 0 bases from J, the junction contained 8 bases not matched to a gene. Germline V gene data show CDR1 as MNHEY and CDR2 as SVGAGI. CDR3 sequence reads: CASSPPQGESTDTQYL. The CDR3, as DNA: TGTGCCAGCAGTCCCCCTCAGGGGGAAAGCACAGATACGCAGTATCTT.

The V call is TRBV12-3 or TRBV12-4, the J call TRBJ2-1; a weak D match, TRBD2 (6 bases). This CDR3 region has 11 residues. Trimming removed 5 bases from V and 14 bases from J, with 13 bases in between. The CDR3 nucleotides are TGTGCCAGCAGTCAGGGACTCCAAAAGTTCTTC. Amino acid sequence: CASSQGLQKFF.

V gene TRBV12-3 or TRBV12-4 combines with J gene TRBJ1-6; 9 bases match TRBD1. The ends lost 6 bases at V and 0 bases at J; junction bases unmatched: 12. The CDR3 loop spans 19 amino acids. The DNA of the CDR3 is TGTGCCAGCAGGGGACAGGGCACCGCTGGCAGCTCCTATAATTCACCCCTCCACTTT. It specifies CASRGQGTAGSSYNSPLHF.

The rearrangement joins TRBV24-1 to TRBJ1-5; 7 bases line up with TRBD1. The V gene's germline CDR1 is KGHDR and CDR2 SFDVKD. The V and J ends lost 7 bases and 4 bases, in that order; junction bases with no gene match: 6. The CDR3 extends over 14 amino acids. The DNA for the CDR3 is TGTGCCACCAGGGGCAGGGGGGATAATCAGCCCCAGCATTTT. This sequence encodes CATRGRGDNQPQHF.

The table lists this clonotype with many counts. The chain carries TRBV6-4 and TRBJ2-2; D unclear. Looked up from germline, CDR1 is MRHNA and CDR2 is SNTAGT. V gave up 3 bases and J gave up 6 bases, with 8 bases separating them. The CDR3 consists of 13 residues. Written as DNA, the CDR3 is TGTGCCAGCAGTGAATTAGGTTCCGGGGAGCTGTTTTTT. Its translation is CASSELGSGELFF.

The chain recombines TRBV7-9 with TRBJ1-1; no reliable D call. The germline V gene encodes CDR1 SEHNR and CDR2 FQNEAQ (reference sequence). V was clipped by 2 bases and J by 1 base, with 8 bases between them. The CDR3 length is 14 residues. The CDR3 here is CASSLRGRNTEAFF. In DNA form, the CDR3 reads TGTGCCAGCAGCTTACGGGGAAGGAACACTGAAGCTTTCTTT. Drawing the rest from reference TRBV7-9 and TRBJ1-1, the complete variable domain is DTGVSQNPRHKITKRGQNVTFRCDPISEHNRLYWYRQTLGQGPEFLTYFQNEAQLEKSRLLSDRFSAERPKGSFSTLEIQRTEQGDSAMYLCASSLRGRNTEAFFGQGTRLTVV.

In its sample, this clonotype was seen once. The chain joins TRBV20-1 to TRBJ2-7, with 9 bases identical to TRBD2. From germline, CDR1 is DFQATT and CDR2 SNEGSKA (reference sequence). The CDR3 length is 15 residues. Trimming at V came to 4 bases and at J to 3 bases, leaving 10 bases not matched to a gene. CDR3 bases: TGCAGTGCTACTCCAGGGCTAGCGGGGAACTACGAGCAGTACTTC. This codes for CSATPGLAGNYEQYF.

This clonotype was observed many times. The chain uses TRBV12-3 or TRBV12-4 and TRBJ1-1, with 11 bases matching TRBD1. Trimming took 5 bases from V and 6 from J; bases not matched to a gene: 8. This CDR3 has 15 residues. The DNA for the CDR3 is TGTGCCAGCAGTCCAGGACAGGGGGCGTCGCCTGAAGCTTTCTTT. This sequence encodes CASSPGQGASPEAFF.

The chain combines TRBV19 with TRBJ2-7; D uncertain. This CDR3 has 13 amino acids. Trimming left V 6 bases short and J 4 bases short, with 13 bases between. Germline V gene lookup returns CDR1 LNHDA and CDR2 SQIVND (reference sequence). Here the CDR3 DNA reads TGTGCCAGTAGCATACAAGGAGTTTACGAGCAGTACTTC. The encoded protein is CASSIQGVYEQYF.

This chain uses TRBV15 with TRBJ2-2, with D possibly being TRBD1 or TRBD2 (8 bases each). CDR1 and CDR2 from the germline V gene are LNHNV and YYDKDF (reference sequence). The V gene lost 8 bases and the J gene lost 5 bases, with 18 bases spanning the gap. The CDR3 sequence is 15 residues long. As DNA, the CDR3 is TGTGCCACCGACAGGGGACGGGGGGGGACCGGGGAGCTGTTTTTT. It is translated as CATDRGRGGTGELFF.

This clonotype has a count of ten or more. The chain recombines TRBV27 with TRBJ2-7; D gene uncertain. The CDR3 covers 15 residues. V lost 6 bases and J 0 bases, leaving 15 bases between the germline ends. CDR1 is MNHEY, CDR2 SMNVEV, per germline (reference sequence). The CDR3 is CASSPAAAVSYEQYF. CDR3 bases: TGTGCCAGCAGCCCCGCGGCGGCAGTCTCCTACGAGCAGTACTTC.